The entry that follows covers one T cell receptor (beta chain) sequence. The data were taken from a study of blood T cell repertoires in COVID-19. This CDR3 contains 18 residues. Germline loops: CDR1 SGHTA, CDR2 FQGNSA. J gave up 3 bases and V 5 bases, and 14 bases lay outside the gene matches. Authors' analysis steps: Counts of nucleated cells, estimated from reference gene primer amplification, were obtained. Profiled with immunoSEQ multiplex PCR; TCRdb holds only in-frame clones, not every one. The V and J calls and clone size come from that table; D and trimming were worked out from the DNA. The sample lists some 170,000 clones, 81% occurring once.

What was sequenced was peripheral blood. The genes are TRBV7-2 and TRBJ2-2, with 8 bases fitting TRBD2. This receptor was obtained from a man aged 55 to 69 with active or convalescent COVID-19. The CDR3 loop is CASSPRGVGGTHTGELFF. CDR3 nucleotide sequence: TGTGCCAGCAGCCCGCGGGGGGTGGGGGGTACGCACACCGGGGAGCTGTTTTTT.